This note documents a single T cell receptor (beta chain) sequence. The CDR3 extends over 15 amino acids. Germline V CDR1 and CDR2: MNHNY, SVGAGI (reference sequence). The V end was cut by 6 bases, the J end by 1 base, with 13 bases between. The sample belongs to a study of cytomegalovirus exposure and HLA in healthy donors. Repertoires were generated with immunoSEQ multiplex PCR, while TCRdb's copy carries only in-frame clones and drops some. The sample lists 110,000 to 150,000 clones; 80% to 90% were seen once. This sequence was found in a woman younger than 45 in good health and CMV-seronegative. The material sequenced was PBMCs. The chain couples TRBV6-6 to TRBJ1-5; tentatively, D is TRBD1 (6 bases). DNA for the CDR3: TGTGCCAGCAGCTCACAGGGAATGAGCAATCAGCCCCAGCATTTT. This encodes CASSSQGMSNQPQHF.